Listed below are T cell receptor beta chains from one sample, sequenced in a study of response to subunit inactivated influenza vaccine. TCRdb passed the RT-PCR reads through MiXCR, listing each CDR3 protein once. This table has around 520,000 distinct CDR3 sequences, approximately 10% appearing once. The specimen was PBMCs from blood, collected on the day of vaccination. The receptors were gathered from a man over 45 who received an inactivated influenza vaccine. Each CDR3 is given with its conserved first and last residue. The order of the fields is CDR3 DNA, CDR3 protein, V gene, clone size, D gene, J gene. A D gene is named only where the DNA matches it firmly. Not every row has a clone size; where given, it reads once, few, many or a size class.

TGTGCCAGCACTCCTCGGGCAGAGACCTATGGCTACACCTTC | CASTPRAETYGYTF | TRBV28 | . | . | TRBJ1-2
TGTGCCAGCAGCTTAGAGACGGGGGGAGCTGAAGCTTTCTTT | CASSLETGGAEAFF | TRBV7-9 | . | . | TRBJ1-1
TGTGCCAGCAGTGAAAGGAGCGGGGGGTACCAAGAGACCCAGTACTTC | CASSERSGGYQETQYF | TRBV25-1 | . | TRBD2 | TRBJ2-5
TGTGCCAGCAGCCAGGACTTAAGGGTGCAGTTCTTC | CASSQDLRVQFF | TRBV4-2 | . | . | TRBJ2-1
TGTGCCAGCAGTTACTCTCTGGACACACCCTACGAGCAGTACTTC | CASSYSLDTPYEQYF | TRBV6-2/TRBV6-3 | few | . | TRBJ2-7
TGTGCTAGCAGCTTAGGGTCCCTAGCAAGTGGTAATGAGCAGTTCTTC | CASSLGSLASGNEQFF | TRBV7-7 | . | . | TRBJ2-1
TGTGCCAGCAGCTTAAGCGGGGGCCCTACCACCGGGGAGCTGTTTTTT | CASSLSGGPTTGELFF | TRBV7-9 | . | TRBD2 | TRBJ2-2
TGCGCCAGCAGCCAAATCGGGACAGGGGATGATACGCAGTATTTT | CASSQIGTGDDTQYF | TRBV4-1 | few | TRBD1 | TRBJ2-3
TGTGCCACTGCTAGCACAGATACGCAGTATTTT | CATASTDTQYF | TRBV10-3 | many | . | TRBJ2-3
TGCGCCAGCAGCCAAGTCCCGTTAGAGGAGCAGTTCTTC | CASSQVPLEEQFF | TRBV4-1 | . | . | TRBJ2-1
TGTGCCAGCAGTCCCCACTGGACAGGGGGCGAGATTGGCACTGAAGCTTTCTTT | CASSPHWTGGEIGTEAFF | TRBV12-3/TRBV12-4 | many | TRBD1 | TRBJ1-1
TGTGCCAGCAACGCCGGGACAGGGCCCTCCTACGAGCAGTACTTC | CASNAGTGPSYEQYF | TRBV12-3/TRBV12-4 | . | TRBD1 | TRBJ2-7
TGTGCCAGCGGATGGGGGGACTATTCACCCCTCCACTTT | CASGWGDYSPLHF | TRBV27 | many | . | TRBJ1-6
TGTGCCACCAGTGACCCGACAGGGCAAGAGACCCAGTACTTC | CATSDPTGQETQYF | TRBV24-1 | few | TRBD1 | TRBJ2-5
TGTGCCAGCAGCCCAGAGTATCTAGCGGAGTGGGTAAATGAGCAGTTCTTC | CASSPEYLAEWVNEQFF | TRBV12-3/TRBV12-4 | few | TRBD2 | TRBJ2-1
TGTGCCAGCTCCGACCTTGCACTACTTCGGGGGACAGGGGGCACTGGAGAGACCCAGTACTTC | CASSDLALLRGTGGTGETQYF | TRBV18 | . | TRBD1 | TRBJ2-5
TGCGCCAGCAGCGCCGGTGGGACAGGGGGCGAGACCCAGTACTTC | CASSAGGTGGETQYF | TRBV5-1 | few | TRBD1 | TRBJ2-5
TGTGCCATCAGTGAAGGGACAGACTATGGCTACACCTTC | CAISEGTDYGYTF | TRBV10-3 | few | TRBD1 | TRBJ1-2
TGCGCCAGCAGCTTGGGGCAGGGCTTAATCTACGAGCAGTACTTC | CASSLGQGLIYEQYF | TRBV5-1 | few | . | TRBJ2-7
TGCGCCAGCAATCTAGCGGGCTCCTACAATGAGCAGTTCTTC | CASNLAGSYNEQFF | TRBV5-1 | few | TRBD2 | TRBJ2-1
TGCAGTGCTAGAGGATACGTGAACACTGAAGCTTTCTTT | CSARGYVNTEAFF | TRBV20-1 | . | . | TRBJ1-1
TGTGCCACCAGCTGGGGACAGGGGCAAACAGATACGCAGTATTTT | CATSWGQGQTDTQYF | TRBV15 | . | TRBD1 | TRBJ2-3
TGTGCCAGCAGTAGGGCTATCCTTTCACCCCTCCACTTT | CASSRAILSPLHF | TRBV12-3/TRBV12-4 | . | . | TRBJ1-6
TGTGCCAGCAGTTACCTCCCGACTAGCGTGAACACCGGGGAGCTGTTTTTT | CASSYLPTSVNTGELFF | TRBV6-5 | few | TRBD2 | TRBJ2-2
TGTGCCAGCAGCTTGGACGGCCCTACGCAGTATTTT | CASSLDGPTQYF | TRBV5-5 | many | . | TRBJ2-3
TGCGCCAGCAGCCCGGACAGGGAGGACGGGGAGCTGTTTTTT | CASSPDREDGELFF | TRBV5-1 | . | TRBD1 | TRBJ2-2
TGCAGTGCTAGCGGGAGGCGAGAAACCGGGGAGCTGTTTTTT | CSASGRRETGELFF | TRBV20-1 | . | TRBD2 | TRBJ2-2
TGTGCCAGCAGGTCACTAGCGGCTTCCACAGATACGCAGTATTTT | CASRSLAASTDTQYF | TRBV12-3/TRBV12-4 | many | TRBD2 | TRBJ2-3
TGCAGTGCTAGAGAGGGGAAGTTTGACAAAAACATTCAGTACTTC | CSAREGKFDKNIQYF | TRBV20-1 | . | . | TRBJ2-4
TGTGCCAGCTCACCGAGACAGGGTGGGTCAGATACGCAGTATTTT | CASSPRQGGSDTQYF | TRBV18 | . | TRBD1 | TRBJ2-3
TGTGCCACCAGTGATTCCGTTGGACAGGGCACAGATACGCAGTATTTT | CATSDSVGQGTDTQYF | TRBV24-1 | . | TRBD1 | TRBJ2-3
TGTGCCAGCAGCTCTGGACAGGTCTACACCGGGGAGCTGTTTTTT | CASSSGQVYTGELFF | TRBV7-2 | . | TRBD1 | TRBJ2-2
TGTGCCATCAGCTCGAGGACTAGCGGGCCCTACGAGCAGTACTTC | CAISSRTSGPYEQYF | TRBV7-8 | . | TRBD2 | TRBJ2-7
TGTGCCAGCAGCTTTGCAGCTAGCGGGGGGGACACAGATACGCAGTATTTT | CASSFAASGGDTDTQYF | TRBV7-9 | . | TRBD2 | TRBJ2-3
TGTGCCAGCAGTTTAGGGAGCCCCTCTGGAAACACCATATATTTT | CASSLGSPSGNTIYF | TRBV12-3/TRBV12-4 | few | . | TRBJ1-3
TGTGCCAGCAGTCAATTTAGAATGGGACAGGGGGCCGAGCAGTACTTC | CASSQFRMGQGAEQYF | TRBV28 | . | TRBD1 | TRBJ2-7
TGCAGTGCTAGAGATCCCTACACGTCCACGGCCACGCAGTATTTT | CSARDPYTSTATQYF | TRBV20-1 | few | . | TRBJ2-3
TGTGCCAGCAGCGAACAAGACAGTTATCAGCCCCAGCATTTT | CASSEQDSYQPQHF | TRBV7-8 | few | . | TRBJ1-5
TGTGCCACCAGCGGATATTTAGCGGGCCACAGCTCCTACGAGCAGTACTTC | CATSGYLAGHSSYEQYF | TRBV15 | few | TRBD2 | TRBJ2-7
TGCGCCAGCAGCTTGGATGGAGACGCGTACGAGCAGTACTTC | CASSLDGDAYEQYF | TRBV5-1 | . | . | TRBJ2-7
TGCAGTGCTTCCTCAGCGGGAAACCCGCTTGTAGATACGCAGTATTTT | CSASSAGNPLVDTQYF | TRBV20-1 | . | TRBD2 | TRBJ2-3
TGCAGTGCCCAAACGGGGTTGAACACTGAAGCTTTCTTT | CSAQTGLNTEAFF | TRBV20-1 | many | . | TRBJ1-1
TGTGCCAGCAGATCAGGGGGGGGCAATCAGCCCCAGCATTTT | CASRSGGGNQPQHF | TRBV6-1 | few | TRBD1 | TRBJ1-5
TGTGCCAGCAGTGATTCATCCACTAGCGGAATTTACAATGAGCAGTTCTTC | CASSDSSTSGIYNEQFF | TRBV25-1 | . | TRBD2 | TRBJ2-1
TGTGCCAGCAGCCGACAGGGGATTTTGTTAAGTGAGCAGTTCTTC | CASSRQGILLSEQFF | TRBV27 | . | TRBD1 | TRBJ2-1
TGCAGTGCCCCACTACAGGGGGGGTTTTTCGAGCAGTACTTC | CSAPLQGGFFEQYF | TRBV20-1 | few | . | TRBJ2-7
TGTGCCAGCAGTACCCCGAAGAAAGTAGCTACGCAGCAGTACTTC | CASSTPKKVATQQYF | TRBV28 | . | . | TRBJ2-7
TGCGCCAGCAGCCAAGCTGGGATTGGAAACACCATATATTTT | CASSQAGIGNTIYF | TRBV4-1 | many | . | TRBJ1-3
TGTGCCAGCAGGCTCTCCGCTAACTATGGCTACACCTTC | CASRLSANYGYTF | TRBV12-3/TRBV12-4 | . | . | TRBJ1-2
TGTGCCAGCAGCACTAGCCCTCCCTACGAGCAGTACTTC | CASSTSPPYEQYF | TRBV21-1 | few | . | TRBJ2-7
TGCGCCAGCAGCTTGAGTACAGGGCCCACCGGGGAGCTGTTTTTT | CASSLSTGPTGELFF | TRBV5-1 | few | . | TRBJ2-2
TGCAGTGCTAGAGATAAGGGGCAGGGAGGGCAGCCCCAGCATTTT | CSARDKGQGGQPQHF | TRBV20-1 | many | . | TRBJ1-5
TGTGCCAGCAGCTTATATGGGGCGAACTATGGCTACACCTTC | CASSLYGANYGYTF | TRBV7-2 | many | . | TRBJ1-2
TGTGCCAGCTCCACATCCGGCCAGGGTGTCCCCGGGGAGCTGTTTTTT | CASSTSGQGVPGELFF | TRBV18 | . | . | TRBJ2-2
TGCAGTGCCCGGAGGGGGGGCTCAGACACTGAAGCTTTCTTT | CSARRGGSDTEAFF | TRBV20-1 | . | . | TRBJ1-1
TGTGCCAGCAGTTTAGTGGGGACAGGGATCGAGCAGTACTTC | CASSLVGTGIEQYF | TRBV12-3/TRBV12-4 | few | TRBD1 | TRBJ2-7
TGCAGTGCTACGGGACTCCGCGCCTACAATGAGCAGTTCTTC | CSATGLRAYNEQFF | TRBV20-1 | few | . | TRBJ2-1
TGTGCCAGCAGCCAAGGGTCACAGATCGCCAAGGCCGAGCAGTACTTC | CASSQGSQIAKAEQYF | TRBV4-2 | few | . | TRBJ2-7